The clone carrying this T cell receptor (beta chain) was detected only a few times. Its target is not known. TCRdb ran MiXCR on the RT-PCR reads and lists one entry per CDR3 protein. The sample has under 800,000 distinct CDR3 sequences, about 15% seen once. The CDR3 is made up of 15 amino acids. Between the trimmed V and J ends, which lost 7 bases and 0 bases, there was a span of 13 bases. This sample stems from a study of response to subunit inactivated influenza vaccine. General observations from the study: Authors suggested each seasonal influenza vaccination recruits few new T cells.

The sample was PBMCs from blood, taken less than 15 days before vaccination. This receptor was taken from a man over 45 who received an inactivated influenza vaccine. The chain employs TRBV12-3 or TRBV12-4 and TRBJ1-5; tentative D call: TRBD1 (6 bases). The CDR3 sequence: CASTGGGNSNQPQHF. The DNA for the CDR3 is TGTGCCAGCACCGGAGGGGGGAATAGCAATCAGCCCCAGCATTTT.